This T cell receptor beta chain came from a study of beta chain features in type 1 diabetes. Findings of the study overall: Individuals with type 1 diabetes displayed fewer insertions and more deletions at VDJ junctions. In all four CD4+ subsets, TCRB CDR3 length was significantly, moderately reduced in type 1 diabetes. For patients, the naive, central memory and Treg TCRB repertoires appeared more alike than for healthy donors.

Germline lookup yields CDR1 LGHNA and CDR2 YSLEER. The CDR3 is 14 residues long. V dropped 3 bases and J dropped 5 bases, with 14 bases sitting between them. Sequencing targeted expressed TCRB transcripts, as all isolated RNA had been reverse transcribed. Data came from immunoSEQ multiplex PCR; TCRdb stores just in-frame clones and leaves some out. The data contain hundreds of thousands of clones, approximately 10% of them singletons. This clone has only a few counts. The antigen is not known. One heparinised blood draw, averaging about 116 mL, came from each donor. All of the sorted populations showed purity greater than 98%.

What was sequenced was naive CD4+ T cells from blood. The J gene is TRBJ2-7, the V gene TRBV4-3, with D maybe TRBD1 (6 bases). The receptor was derived from a man younger than 45 with type 1 diabetes. The CDR3 DNA is TGCGCCAGCAGCCAGGAGTGGGGGCGGGACGAGCAGTACTTC. It is translated as CASSQEWGRDEQYF.